This T cell receptor (beta chain) is drawn from a study of shared clonotypes between healthy human individuals. The table came from immunoSEQ multiplex PCR; TCRdb's copy has only in-frame clones and leaves some out. Of 450,000 to 500,000 clones listed, around 73% were seen once; the top ten hold around 12%. CDR1 LGHNA and CDR2 YNFKEQ come from the germline V gene. This CDR3 region has 15 residues. V was shortened by 4 bases and J by 5 bases, with 12 bases between the two germline ends. The source material was PBMCs. This chain uses TRBV4-2 with TRBJ1-6; D is uncertain. The sequence was obtained from a woman between 40 and 55 years old in good health. Some clones in this sample may be carry-over from other donors' samples. The CDR3 region is CASSPQDGNNSPLHF. Here the CDR3 DNA reads TGTGCCAGCAGCCCCCAGGACGGGAATAATTCACCCCTCCACTTT.